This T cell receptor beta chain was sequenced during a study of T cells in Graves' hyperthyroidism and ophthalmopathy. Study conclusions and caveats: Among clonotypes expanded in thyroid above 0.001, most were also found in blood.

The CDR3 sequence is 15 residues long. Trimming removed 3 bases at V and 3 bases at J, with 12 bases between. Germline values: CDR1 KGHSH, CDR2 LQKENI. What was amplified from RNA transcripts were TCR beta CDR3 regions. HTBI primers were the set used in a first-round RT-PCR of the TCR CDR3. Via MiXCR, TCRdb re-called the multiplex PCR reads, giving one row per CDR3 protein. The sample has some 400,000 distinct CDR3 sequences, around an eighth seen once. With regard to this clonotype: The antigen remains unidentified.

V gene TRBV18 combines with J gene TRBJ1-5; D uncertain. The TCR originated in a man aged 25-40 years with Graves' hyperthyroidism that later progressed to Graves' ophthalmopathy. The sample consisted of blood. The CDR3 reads CASSPPGQVNQPQHF. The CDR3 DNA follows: TGTGCCAGCTCACCCCCTGGCCAGGTCAATCAGCCCCAGCATTTT.